The clone carrying this T cell receptor (beta chain) was observed a few times. The record originates from a study of blood T cell repertoires in COVID-19. Study details: Specimens from acute and convalescent COVID-19 originated in the United States, Italy and Spain.

Sequenced by immunoSEQ multiplex PCR; TCRdb stores in-frame clones only, minus some. The sample holds about 92,000 clones, around 72% seen once. CDR3 length: 18 residues. After removal of 5 bases from V and 0 bases from J, the junction contained 10 bases not matched to a gene. Germline CDR1 and CDR2: LNHDA and SQIVND (reference sequence). The material sequenced was peripheral blood. This sequence joins TRBV19 and TRBJ1-5; 10 bases are a match to TRBD1. The TCR sequence derives from a woman in her fifties or sixties in a cohort sampled during active or convalescent COVID-19. Written as DNA, the CDR3 is TGTGCCAGTAGTTCAACTCCGGGACAGGGGAGTAGCAATCAGCCCCAGCATTTT. As protein: CASSSTPGQGSSNQPQHF.